Listed below are T cell receptor beta chains from one sample, sequenced in a study of cytomegalovirus exposure and HLA in healthy donors. Data came from immunoSEQ multiplex PCR; TCRdb stores just in-frame clones and leaves some out. The sample contains some 150,000 clones, around 75% of which appear only once. The material sequenced was PBMCs. The receptors stem from a human donor in good health. Each CDR3 is given with its conserved first and last residue. Each record gives: D gene, J gene, V gene, clone size, CDR3 DNA, CDR3 protein. The D gene is left open where the match is weak. A clone size is listed for some rows: how often the clone was seen (once, few, many), or a class if it is expanded.

D gene: -
J gene: TRBJ1-1
V gene: TRBV28
clone size: -
CDR3 DNA: TGTGCCAGCAGATACAGGGACGGCGTCACTGAAGCTTTCTTT
CDR3 protein: CASRYRDGVTEAFF

D gene: TRBD2
J gene: TRBJ2-3
V gene: TRBV6-5
clone size: -
CDR3 DNA: TGTGCCAGCAGTATGACTGGGACTACCACAGATACGCAGTATTTT
CDR3 protein: CASSMTGTTTDTQYF

D gene: -
J gene: TRBJ1-1
V gene: TRBV27
clone size: -
CDR3 DNA: TGTGCCAGCAGTATCAGGGAAGGCGCTGAAGCTTTCTTT
CDR3 protein: CASSIREGAEAFF

D gene: -
J gene: TRBJ1-3
V gene: TRBV11-2
clone size: -
CDR3 DNA: TGTGCCAGCAGCTTAGTTCCGTCTGGAAACACCATATATTTT
CDR3 protein: CASSLVPSGNTIYF

D gene: -
J gene: TRBJ2-3
V gene: TRBV7-3
clone size: -
CDR3 DNA: TGTGCCAGCAGCTTAGCACTCGTCTCGGATACGCAGTATTTT
CDR3 protein: CASSLALVSDTQYF

D gene: -
J gene: TRBJ1-2
V gene: TRBV5-4
clone size: -
CDR3 DNA: TGTGCCAGCAGCTCAGGTCAAGGCTATGGCTACACCTTC
CDR3 protein: CASSSGQGYGYTF

D gene: -
J gene: TRBJ1-2
V gene: TRBV9
clone size: -
CDR3 DNA: TGTGCCAGCAGCTCGCGGAGCGGCTACACCTTC
CDR3 protein: CASSSRSGYTF

D gene: -
J gene: TRBJ1-5
V gene: TRBV12-1
clone size: -
CDR3 DNA: TGTGCCAGCAGCTTGGGACAGCAAAATCAGCCCCAGCATTTT
CDR3 protein: CASSLGQQNQPQHF

D gene: TRBD1
J gene: TRBJ2-2
V gene: TRBV6-4
clone size: few
CDR3 DNA: TGTGCCAGCAGAAAGGGACAGGACAACACCGGGGAGCTGTTTTTT
CDR3 protein: CASRKGQDNTGELFF

D gene: -
J gene: TRBJ2-4
V gene: TRBV14
clone size: -
CDR3 DNA: TGTGCCAGCAGCCAAGTGGGCGGACTAGCCAAAAACATTCAGTACTTC
CDR3 protein: CASSQVGGLAKNIQYF

D gene: TRBD2
J gene: TRBJ2-3
V gene: TRBV5-4
clone size: -
CDR3 DNA: TGTGCCAGCAGTCTTGGACTAGCGATAGATACGCAGTATTTT
CDR3 protein: CASSLGLAIDTQYF

D gene: -
J gene: TRBJ2-1
V gene: TRBV19
clone size: -
CDR3 DNA: TGTGCCAGTAGTATAGCCCCAGGATCGGTTAATGAGCAGTTCTTC
CDR3 protein: CASSIAPGSVNEQFF

D gene: TRBD1
J gene: TRBJ2-7
V gene: TRBV5-1
clone size: -
CDR3 DNA: TGCGCCAGCAGCCCGCTACAGGGGCCATACGAGCAGTACTTC
CDR3 protein: CASSPLQGPYEQYF

D gene: TRBD1
J gene: TRBJ1-5
V gene: TRBV7-8
clone size: -
CDR3 DNA: TGTGCCAGCAGCCCACAGGGGCCGGGCAATCAGCCCCAGCATTTT
CDR3 protein: CASSPQGPGNQPQHF

D gene: -
J gene: TRBJ2-2
V gene: TRBV5-4
clone size: few
CDR3 DNA: TGTGCCAGCAGCGGGGGCGGGTCCAGGGCGAACACCGGGGAGCTGTTTTTT
CDR3 protein: CASSGGGSRANTGELFF

D gene: -
J gene: TRBJ1-4
V gene: TRBV6-6
clone size: -
CDR3 DNA: TGTGCCAGCACCAAAAGGGGGTCTGAAAAACTGTTTTTT
CDR3 protein: CASTKRGSEKLFF

D gene: -
J gene: TRBJ2-7
V gene: TRBV7-2
clone size: -
CDR3 DNA: TGTGCCAGCAGCTTGATGGAGGCCGAGCAGTACTTC
CDR3 protein: CASSLMEAEQYF

D gene: -
J gene: TRBJ2-7
V gene: TRBV5-6
clone size: -
CDR3 DNA: TGTGCCAGCAGCTTGAGTGGTAGAGCCTACGAGCAGTACTTC
CDR3 protein: CASSLSGRAYEQYF

D gene: TRBD1
J gene: TRBJ1-2
V gene: TRBV28
clone size: -
CDR3 DNA: TGTGCCAGCTTCAACAGGGGGCTTGACTATGGCTACACCTTC
CDR3 protein: CASFNRGLDYGYTF

D gene: TRBD1
J gene: TRBJ2-5
V gene: TRBV6-5
clone size: -
CDR3 DNA: TGTGCCAGCAGTTACTCCCGGGACAGGGGAGAGACCCAGTACTTC
CDR3 protein: CASSYSRDRGETQYF

D gene: -
J gene: TRBJ2-7
V gene: TRBV11-2
clone size: -
CDR3 DNA: TGTGCCAGCAGTTTGACAGGAACCTACGAGCAGTACTTC
CDR3 protein: CASSLTGTYEQYF

D gene: TRBD2
J gene: TRBJ2-7
V gene: TRBV4-2
clone size: once
CDR3 DNA: TGTGCCAGCAGCGTTGAGACTAGCGGGAAGGGGTACGAGCAGTACTTC
CDR3 protein: CASSVETSGKGYEQYF

D gene: -
J gene: TRBJ2-7
V gene: TRBV2
clone size: few
CDR3 DNA: TGTGCCATCTCATCGCCGGTGTACGAGCAGTACTTC
CDR3 protein: CAISSPVYEQYF

D gene: -
J gene: TRBJ1-6
V gene: TRBV5-1
clone size: -
CDR3 DNA: TGCGCCAGCAGCTTGGAGGAGGGACGAGGATCACCCCTCCACTTT
CDR3 protein: CASSLEEGRGSPLHF

D gene: TRBD2
J gene: TRBJ2-2
V gene: TRBV9
clone size: -
CDR3 DNA: TGTGCCAGCAGCGTCAGCGGGGGGATGCGCGGGGAGCTGTTTTTT
CDR3 protein: CASSVSGGMRGELFF

D gene: -
J gene: TRBJ2-5
V gene: TRBV5-4
clone size: -
CDR3 DNA: TGTGCCAGCAGCAGCAACCGGGGGGCCCAAGAGACCCAGTACTTC
CDR3 protein: CASSSNRGAQETQYF

D gene: -
J gene: TRBJ2-2
V gene: TRBV9
clone size: -
CDR3 DNA: TGTGCCAGCAGCGTAGGGTCAGACTACACCGGGGAGCTGTTTTTT
CDR3 protein: CASSVGSDYTGELFF

D gene: TRBD2
J gene: TRBJ2-1
V gene: TRBV9
clone size: -
CDR3 DNA: TGTGCCAGCAGTGTAGGACTAGCGGGAGGACACGAGCAGTTCTTC
CDR3 protein: CASSVGLAGGHEQFF

D gene: TRBD1
J gene: TRBJ2-7
V gene: TRBV19
clone size: once
CDR3 DNA: TGTGCCAGTAGTTCCAGGGACAGGGGGTTGTCCGAGCAGTACTTC
CDR3 protein: CASSSRDRGLSEQYF